This TCR beta chain came from a study of STAT3 mutations in large granular lymphocyte leukemia. Study-wide results and limits: At least one immunodominant TCR beta clonotype appeared in every T-cell large granular lymphocyte leukemia patient. Samples missed the first appearance of the clone.

Average productive template count per sample was around 40,000. The data were produced by immunoSEQ multiplex PCR, yet TCRdb's version contains in-frame clones alone and is incomplete. Among 4,700 or so clones listed, around 50% were seen once. Comment on this clone: Its specificity is unknown.

CDR3 length: 14 amino acids. Unmatched junction bases numbered 6, after V lost 3 bases and J lost 5 bases. Germline-derived CDR1 and CDR2 are SGHRS and YFSETQ. V gene TRBV5-1 combines with J gene TRBJ2-7, with TRBD1 matching 9 bases. Sequencing was carried out using peripheral blood mononuclear cells. The receptor comes from a male patient between 45 and 59 years old with T-cell large granular lymphocyte leukemia. Some clones in this sample may be carry-over from other donors' samples. As DNA, the CDR3 is TGCGCCAGCAGCTCCGGACAGGGGTGGCACGAGCAGTACTTC. Residues: CASSSGQGWHEQYF.